This paragraph covers one T cell receptor beta chain sequence. The data are from a study of T cells in Graves' hyperthyroidism and ophthalmopathy. This CDR3 region has 17 residues. The ends lost 0 bases at V and 10 bases at J; junction bases unmatched: 13. Germline assignment: CDR1 SGHDT and CDR2 YYEEEE. Researchers took RNA transcripts and amplified the TCR beta CDR3 regions from them. First-round RT-PCR with HTBI primers amplified the TCR CDR3 region. TCRdb used MiXCR to reprocess the multiplex PCR reads, holding one entry per CDR3 protein. The sample yields some 770,000 distinct CDR3 sequences, 16% seen once.

The rearrangement uses TRBV5-6 and TRBJ2-1; 10 bases map to TRBD2. The source of this sequence is a man aged 18 to 35 with Graves' hyperthyroidism. Source material: blood. The CDR3, as DNA: TGTGCCAGCAGCTTGGCGGGGGCCATGGGACTAGCGCGAGAGCAGTTCTTC. Residues: CASSLAGAMGLAREQFF.